Sequencing of this T cell receptor beta chain was carried out in a study of shared clonotypes between healthy human individuals. Looking at the study overall: In total, the donors were two women and a few men aged 18 to 49. Study results and limitations: Naive CD4 clonotype sharing across several donors was around 5%.

The germline V and J ends were trimmed by 6 bases and 3 bases, with 11 bases remaining between them. The germline gives CDR1 SGHNT, CDR2 YENEEA. The CDR3 is made up of 13 amino acids. As regards this clone: Its matching antigen is unknown.

Only in-frame clones appear in the TCRdb table, and some are missing; sequencing was by immunoSEQ multiplex PCR. The sample records roughly 1 million clones, about 76% being singletons. The chain has TRBV11-3 and TRBJ1-1; a weak D match, TRBD1 (5 bases). The material sequenced was memory CD4+ T cells sorted from blood. Subset defined: CD45RA-negative fraction. The sequence was obtained from a man aged 18-30 years in good health. The CDR3 sequence is CASSPGPDTEAFF. The DNA for the CDR3 is TGTGCCAGCAGTCCGGGGCCGGACACTGAAGCTTTCTTT.